This T cell receptor (beta chain) was sequenced during a study of vaccination and CD4 T cells after COVID-19. Sequencing of DNA taken from cultured CD4+ T cells relied on the Oncomine TCR Beta short-read assay. TCRdb re-analysed the PCR reads in MiXCR, keeping a single row per CDR3 protein. The table has 15,000 to 17,000 distinct CDR3 sequences, about 40% seen once. A single count supports this clonotype. Its antigen is not identified. The CDR3 is 13 residues long. Germline trimming cut 3 bases from V and 6 bases from J; bases unmatched to any gene: 5. Germline V CDR1 and CDR2: SQVTM, ANQGSEA. Treatment here: approximately 9-day PBMC culture with coronavirus spike peptide pools or control peptides (ViraFEST assay). ViraFEST used peptide pools to expand antigen-specific T cells before TCR sequencing.

The chain uses TRBV29-1 and TRBJ2-4, with 7 bases lining up with TRBD2. Sequenced: cultured CD4+ T cells from blood. This sequence originates from a human donor with COVID-19. The CDR3 spells CSVEAGVRNIQYF. CDR3 in DNA: TGCAGCGTTGAGGCGGGGGTTCGAAACATTCAGTACTTC. The full variable domain, rest sourced from reference TRBV29-1 and TRBJ2-4, is SAVISQKPSRDICQRGTSLTIQCQVDSQVTMMFWYRQQPGQSLTLIATANQGSEATYESGFVIDKFPISRPNLTFSTLTVSNMSPEDSSIYLCSVEAGVRNIQYFGAGTRLSVL.